This T cell receptor (beta chain) comes out of a study of blood T cell repertoires in COVID-19. The wider study: Material from acute and convalescent COVID-19 was sourced from the United States, Italy and Spain. In each case, the material was cDNA or gDNA derived from T cells, B-cell-depleted T cells, or PBMCs.

The authors' processing: The authors estimated nucleated cell counts from reference gene primer amplification. Here immunoSEQ multiplex PCR was the method, and the copy in TCRdb shows in-frame clones only, minus some. The V and J calls and clone size are taken from that table; D and trimming were inferred from the DNA. This table has approximately 52,000 clones, approximately 90% appearing once. The ends lost 2 bases at V and 3 bases at J; junction bases unmatched: 6. In germline, CDR1 is MNHEY, CDR2 SVGAGI. The CDR3 has 16 residues. The clonotype comes from a man aged 45 to 65 with acute or convalescent COVID-19. Sequencing used peripheral blood. J is TRBJ2-3 and V is TRBV6-5; 9 bases align to TRBD2. CDR3 nucleotide sequence: TGTGCCAGCAGTTACGAAAGTAGCGGGGGTACAGATACGCAGTATTTT. This encodes CASSYESSGGTDTQYF.